Listed below are T cell receptor beta chains from one sample, sequenced in a study of blood T cell repertoires in COVID-19. Using immunoSEQ multiplex PCR, the repertoire was profiled, and TCRdb retains in-frame clones only, with some absent. This table holds about 400,000 clones, 87% found once. The sample comprised PBMCs or T cells enriched from blood (not recorded which). Receptors were obtained from a man aged 35 to 55 in a cohort exposed to, infected with or recovered from COVID-19 (not recorded which). CDR3s include the opening cysteine and the closing phenylalanine or tryptophan. D genes are given only for firm matches. Not all rows give a size; the values are once, few, many and, for expanded clones, a class.

D gene	J gene	clone size	V gene	CDR3 DNA	CDR3 protein
NA	TRBJ2-1	NA	TRBV20-1	TGCAGTGCTAGAGTCTCCAATGAGCAGTTCTTC	CSARVSNEQFF
NA	TRBJ2-1	NA	TRBV18	TGTGCCAGCTCAACGGGTATCTCCTCGGAGAGTGAGCAGTTCTTC	CASSTGISSESEQFF
NA	TRBJ1-6	NA	TRBV6-5	TGTGCCAGCACCAGGGCGGAGAGTTCACCCCTCCACTTT	CASTRAESSPLHF
TRBD2	TRBJ2-7	NA	TRBV6-5	TGTGCCAGCAGCTGGGGACTAGCGGGAGACTACGAGCAGTACTTC	CASSWGLAGDYEQYF
NA	TRBJ1-4	NA	TRBV6-5	TGTGCCAGCAGTTATAACCGGGACATGGCGGAAAAACTGTTTTTT	CASSYNRDMAEKLFF
TRBD1	TRBJ1-2	NA	TRBV9	TGTGCCAGCAGCGTCTTAGGACAGGGAAACTATGGCTACACCTTC	CASSVLGQGNYGYTF
TRBD1	TRBJ2-4	NA	TRBV15	TGTGCCACCAGCACCGGGACAGGGCCAGCCAAAAACATTCAGTACTTC	CATSTGTGPAKNIQYF
NA	TRBJ2-1	NA	TRBV4-1	TGCGCCAGCAGCCCTACTAAGGCTGAGCAGTTCTTC	CASSPTKAEQFF
TRBD2	TRBJ2-6	NA	TRBV7-3	TGTGCCAGCAGCTCCCGGGGGGGGGCTGGGGCCAACGTCCTGACTTTC	CASSSRGGAGANVLTF
TRBD2	TRBJ2-7	NA	TRBV7-2	TGTGCCAGCAGCCGCCCGGGACTAGGATTACTTGAGCAGTACTTC	CASSRPGLGLLEQYF
TRBD1	TRBJ2-1	NA	TRBV11-2	TGTGCCAGCAGCCTAGGACAGGGAACTTACAATGAGCAGTTCTTC	CASSLGQGTYNEQFF
TRBD1	TRBJ1-2	NA	TRBV6-2/TRBV6-3	TGTGCCAGCAGTCCCCACCAGGGGGCGCAGGATGGCTACACCTTC	CASSPHQGAQDGYTF
NA	TRBJ2-2	NA	TRBV18	TGTGCCAGCTCACCAAGCACGGTTTTCGACACCGGGGAGCTGTTTTTT	CASSPSTVFDTGELFF
NA	TRBJ2-7	NA	TRBV6-5	TGTGCCAGCAGTTACCTAATACGGGGATACGAGCAGTACTTC	CASSYLIRGYEQYF
NA	TRBJ1-5	NA	TRBV19	TGTGCCAGTAGTATAGTATTAGGGACGGGAGAGTGGGCCCAGCATTTT	CASSIVLGTGEWAQHF
NA	TRBJ2-1	NA	TRBV27	TGTGCCAGCAGTCCGTCCCGGGGGATAAGCTCCTACAATGAGCAGTTCTTC	CASSPSRGISSYNEQFF
NA	TRBJ1-2	NA	TRBV28	TGTGCCAGCAGTCGGGGTAACTATGGCTACACCTTC	CASSRGNYGYTF
NA	TRBJ2-6	NA	TRBV5-1	TGCGCCAGCAGCCTAACCCTGCGGGGCTCTGGGGCCAACGTCCTGACTTTC	CASSLTLRGSGANVLTF
TRBD1	TRBJ2-2	NA	TRBV11-1	TGTGCCAGCAGCTTCCCGGGACAGACCGGGGAGCTGTTTTTT	CASSFPGQTGELFF
NA	TRBJ2-7	NA	TRBV28	TGTGCCAGCAGTTTATCCTCGGGAACCTACGAGCAGTACTTC	CASSLSSGTYEQYF
TRBD1	TRBJ2-2	NA	TRBV6-5	TGTGCCACCTCTGCGGACAGGGACACCGGGGAGCTGTTTTTT	CATSADRDTGELFF
NA	TRBJ2-3	NA	TRBV28	TGTGCCAGCAGTCCCAGGGCAGGCTACACAGATACGCAGTATTTT	CASSPRAGYTDTQYF
TRBD2	TRBJ2-1	NA	TRBV5-1	TGCGCCAGCAGTCGGACTAGCGGGATCAATGAGCAGTTCTTC	CASSRTSGINEQFF
NA	TRBJ2-7	NA	TRBV30	TGTGCCTGGAGTGAGGGAGCCGAGCAGTACTTC	CAWSEGAEQYF
TRBD2	TRBJ2-1	NA	TRBV9	TGTGCCAGCAGCGTGGGACTAGCGGGAGGCGCGACCTACAATGAGCAGTTCTTC	CASSVGLAGGATYNEQFF
NA	TRBJ2-2	NA	TRBV28	TGTGCCAGCATATGGCGAAGAGGCGGATACACCGGGGAGCTGTTTTTT	CASIWRRGGYTGELFF
NA	TRBJ2-2	NA	TRBV10-2	TGCGCCAGCAGTCAGTCGTTCGGAGGCGGGGAGCTGTTTTTT	CASSQSFGGGELFF
TRBD2	TRBJ2-5	NA	TRBV7-2	TGTGCCAGCAGCCCGTTAGGACTAGCGGGAGGTGGGACCCAGTACTTC	CASSPLGLAGGGTQYF
TRBD1	TRBJ1-2	few	TRBV5-6	TGTGCCAGCAGCCACGGACAGGGAACGGGCGGCTACACCTTC	CASSHGQGTGGYTF
NA	TRBJ1-2	NA	TRBV5-6	TGTGCCAGCAGCACCCGACAGGCGGATGGCTACACCTTC	CASSTRQADGYTF
TRBD2	TRBJ2-1	once	TRBV15	TGTGCCACCAGCAGACGACTAGCGGGAGCTAATGAGCAGTTCTTC	CATSRRLAGANEQFF
TRBD2	TRBJ2-7	NA	TRBV18	TGTGCCAGCTCCAAAGCGGGAGGGACCTACGAGCAGTACTTC	CASSKAGGTYEQYF
TRBD1	TRBJ1-2	NA	TRBV6-5	TGTGCCAGCAGTTACAAGACAGGGCCCTATGGCTACACCTTC	CASSYKTGPYGYTF
TRBD1	TRBJ1-4	NA	TRBV28	TGTGCCAGCAGTTTATTGGGACAGGGGTCTGAAAAACTGTTTTTT	CASSLLGQGSEKLFF
TRBD2	TRBJ2-7	NA	TRBV5-1	TGCGCCAGCAGCTTGGGACTAGCCGGTGAGCAGTACTTC	CASSLGLAGEQYF
NA	TRBJ2-7	NA	TRBV19	TGTGCCAGTAGTATCCTACAGGGCTACGAGCAGTACTTC	CASSILQGYEQYF
TRBD1	TRBJ1-4	NA	TRBV30	TGTGCCTGGTCGGGACAGACGAATGAAAAACTGTTTTTT	CAWSGQTNEKLFF
TRBD2	TRBJ2-3	NA	TRBV7-9	TGTGCCAGCAGCTCGGGACTAGCGCCGCATAGAAGCACAGATACGCAGTATTTT	CASSSGLAPHRSTDTQYF
NA	TRBJ1-2	NA	TRBV11-2	TGTGCCAGCAGCTCACAGATGTTCTATGGCTACACCTTC	CASSSQMFYGYTF
TRBD2	TRBJ2-7	NA	TRBV7-2	TGTGCCAGCAGCTCGGGCGGGAGTGCCTACGAGCAGTACTTC	CASSSGGSAYEQYF
TRBD1	TRBJ2-7	few	TRBV27	TGTGCCAGCAGTAGCCCCGGGACAGTTTCCTACGAGCAGTACTTC	CASSSPGTVSYEQYF